The rows below give T cell receptor beta chains drawn from one sample of a study of T cell repertoires in cytomegalovirus infection. Antigens for these TCRs are unknown. TCRdb reprocessed the reads via MiXCR and lists one record per CDR3 protein. This table holds about 920,000 distinct CDR3 sequences, 25% to 40% found once. The sample consisted of cultured CD8+ T cells from PBMCs, taken from culture after CMV antigen stimulation. The receptors derive from a human donor in good health (CMV status not recorded). Some clones in this sample may be carry-over from other donors' samples. The CDR3 runs from the conserved cysteine through the conserved F or W. D genes are given only for firm matches. Some rows have no size entry. The others give once, few or many, or a class for an expanded clone.

TRBJ2-3,TRBV6-5,-,few,TGTGCCAGCAGTTACTCGGTAACAGGCACAGATACGCAGTATTTT,CASSYSVTGTDTQYF
TRBJ1-1,TRBV12-3/TRBV12-4,-,-,TGTGCCAGCAGGTTTCTGGGAGTCGATAGCACTGAAGCTTTCTTT,CASRFLGVDSTEAFF
TRBJ2-7,TRBV12-3/TRBV12-4,-,-,TGTGCCAGCACGGCCCGGGACCCCCGGGAGCAGTACTTC,CASTARDPREQYF
TRBJ2-5,TRBV12-5,TRBD1,-,TGTGCTAGTGGTACCGGGACAGCCATAGAGACCCAGTACTTC,CASGTGTAIETQYF
TRBJ1-1,TRBV10-3,TRBD1,many,TGTGCCATCAGTGAGTGGGGAGGGGGCTGGCGTTATGGCACTGAAGCTTTCTTT,CAISEWGGGWRYGTEAFF
TRBJ1-3,TRBV27,-,few,TGTGCCAGCAGTTTATCGGAGGGCTTTGGAAACACCATATATTTT,CASSLSEGFGNTIYF
TRBJ1-1,TRBV6-5,-,-,TGTGCCAGCAGTTACCCGGGACGGATGAACACTGAAGCTTACTTT,CASSYPGRMNTEAYF
TRBJ2-3,TRBV7-6,-,few,TGTGCCAGCAGCTTAGGAGAAACAGATACGCAGTATTTT,CASSLGETDTQYF
TRBJ1-2,TRBV7-2,TRBD1,many,TGTGCCAGCAGATCCCGACAGGGGGGACTTTATGGCTACACCTTC,CASRSRQGGLYGYTF
TRBJ1-1,TRBV28,-,few,TGTGCCAGCAGTTTAAGGGCGATGAACACTGAAGCTTTCTTT,CASSLRAMNTEAFF
TRBJ2-6,TRBV10-3,TRBD1,-,TGTGCCATCGGGTCCGGCAGGGGGCCTTCTGGGGCCAACGTCCTGACTTTC,CAIGSGRGPSGANVLTF
TRBJ1-4,TRBV11-2,-,few,TGTGCCAGCAGCCCCCGCGGGGGGTGGGCTAATGAAAAACTGTTTTTT,CASSPRGGWANEKLFF
TRBJ2-5,TRBV5-6,TRBD1,-,TGTGCCAGCAGCCGCCCGCCGGGACAGTCACCCCTAGGTCAAGAGACCCAGTACTTC,CASSRPPGQSPLGQETQYF
TRBJ1-6,TRBV27,-,-,TGTGCCAGCAGTACCGGGCAGTATAATTCACCCCTCCACTTT,CASSTGQYNSPLHF
TRBJ1-1,TRBV14,-,-,TGTGCCAGCAGCCAAGATTTGGCAGGGTGGTTGAACACTGAAGCTTTCTTT,CASSQDLAGWLNTEAFF
TRBJ1-1,TRBV2,-,many,TGTGCCAGCCGTGGGCCTGAAGCTTTCTTT,CASRGPEAFF
TRBJ1-1,TRBV15,-,-,TGTGCCACCAGCAGAGATTCGGCTGTGAACACTGAAGCTTTCTTT,CATSRDSAVNTEAFF
TRBJ2-6,TRBV13,-,once,TGTGCCAGCAGCTTAGAGGCGGGATTCGGCTCTGGGGCCAACGTCCTGACTTTC,CASSLEAGFGSGANVLTF
TRBJ2-1,TRBV12-3/TRBV12-4,TRBD1,few,TGTGCCAGCAGAAAGAGGTCGGGACAGTATAACGACAATGAGCAGTTCTTC,CASRKRSGQYNDNEQFF
TRBJ1-2,TRBV10-3,TRBD1,-,TGTGCCATCAGTGATCCGGGACAGCTAACTAACTATGGCTACACCTTC,CAISDPGQLTNYGYTF
TRBJ2-1,TRBV24-1,-,once,TGTGCCACCAGTGATTTCGGCAGTGAGCAGTTCTTC,CATSDFGSEQFF
TRBJ1-1,TRBV4-1,-,few,TGCGCCAGCAGCCAAATGGGGTTGAACACTGAAGCTTTCTTT,CASSQMGLNTEAFF
TRBJ2-3,TRBV20-1,TRBD1,-,TGCAGTGCTCCTACTCACTACAGGGGGTCCCCCACAGATACGCAGTATTTT,CSAPTHYRGSPTDTQYF
TRBJ1-4,TRBV7-8,-,many,TGTGCCAGCAGCCGTAGCCTTGCAACTAATGAAAAACTGTTTTTT,CASSRSLATNEKLFF
TRBJ2-7,TRBV14,-,few,TGTGCCAGCAGCCCAGGGTGGGGGGCGAAATACGAGCAGTACTTC,CASSPGWGAKYEQYF